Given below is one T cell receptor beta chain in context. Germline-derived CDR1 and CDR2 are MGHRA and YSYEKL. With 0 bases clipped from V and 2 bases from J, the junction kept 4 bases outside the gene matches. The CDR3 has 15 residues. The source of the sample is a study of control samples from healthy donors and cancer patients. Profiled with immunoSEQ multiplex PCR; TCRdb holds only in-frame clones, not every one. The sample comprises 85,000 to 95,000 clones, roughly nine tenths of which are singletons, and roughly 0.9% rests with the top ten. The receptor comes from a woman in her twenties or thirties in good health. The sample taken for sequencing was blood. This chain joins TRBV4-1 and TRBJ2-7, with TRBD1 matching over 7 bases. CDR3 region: CASSQEGQLTYEQYF. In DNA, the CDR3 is TGCGCCAGCAGCCAAGAGGGACAGTTAACCTACGAGCAGTACTTC.